The TCR beta chain under discussion was sequenced for a study of blood T cell repertoires in COVID-19. Turning to the study itself: Donors in the United States, Italy and Spain gave samples during acute or convalescent COVID-19. PBMCs, B-cell-depleted T cells, or T cells provided the cDNA or gDNA that made up the material.

The germline V gene encodes CDR1 SGHRS and CDR2 YFSETQ. This CDR3 is 14 amino acids long. After removal of 7 bases from V and 7 bases from J, the junction contained 10 bases not matched to a gene. In the source study's methods: Estimation of nucleated cell counts relied on the amplification of reference gene primers. The repertoire was sequenced with immunoSEQ multiplex PCR; TCRdb's copy has only in-frame clones and lacks some. V, J and clone size reflect that table, while D and trimming were determined from the DNA. The table shows 300,000 to 350,000 clones, with 75% to 90% occurring only once. The chain carries TRBV5-1 and TRBJ2-1; 8 nucleotides line up with TRBD1. This TCR was recovered from a man aged 18 to 30 with active or convalescent COVID-19. Sequencing was carried out using peripheral blood. CDR3 residues: CASQFRGPGNEQFF. In DNA form, the CDR3 reads TGCGCCAGCCAATTCAGGGGGCCGGGGAATGAGCAGTTCTTC.